These T cell receptor beta chains were read from a single sample in a study of cytomegalovirus exposure and HLA in healthy donors. Here immunoSEQ multiplex PCR was the method, and the copy in TCRdb shows in-frame clones only, minus some. The table records approximately 71,000 clones, around 90% of them present only once. Sample: PBMCs. The receptor set was obtained from a man aged 18 to 35 in good health and CMV-seronegative. CDR3s include the opening cysteine and the closing phenylalanine or tryptophan. A D gene is named only where the DNA matches it firmly. The size entry is marked missing in some rows and otherwise reads once, few, many or a size class.

NA | TRBV6-1 | TRBD2 | CASSRTSGVDNEQFF
NA | TRBV5-6 | TRBD2 | CASSEQGLAATRGETQYF
NA | TRBV9 | NA | CASSVATGPYEQYF
NA | TRBV29-1 | NA | CSAERETQYF
NA | TRBV5-4 | NA | CASSLAFTEAFF
NA | TRBV6-5 | NA | CASSYSSAAGNTEAFF
NA | TRBV27 | NA | CASSPTQGPNTEAFF
NA | TRBV9 | TRBD2 | CASSVRGLAVNEQFF
NA | TRBV12-5 | TRBD2 | CASAPMLAGGGDTQYF
NA | TRBV28 | TRBD1 | CASSSPAMTGPSTDTQYF
NA | TRBV4-3 | NA | CASSQGSGRIYEQYF
NA | TRBV2 | TRBD2 | CASSEDWTSRPTAAKNIQYF
once | TRBV19 | NA | CASSTVQWQPQHF
NA | TRBV7-3 | NA | CASSPHSGGELFF
NA | TRBV5-1 | NA | CASSLGLPGRESYNEQFF
NA | TRBV5-5 | TRBD2 | CASTPVGGKTQYF
NA | TRBV27 | NA | CASSGDGSSYNEQFF
NA | TRBV5-1 | NA | CASSFSTTYSGNTIYF
NA | TRBV7-2 | TRBD1 | CASSMGTGGLAEQYF
NA | TRBV7-9 | TRBD1 | CASSLDRGYEQYF
NA | TRBV19 | NA | CASSKDFSSYNEQFF
NA | TRBV7-3 | NA | CASSLVQTPGNEQFF
NA | TRBV9 | TRBD1 | CASSGPLDDRDPYEQYF
NA | TRBV5-5 | TRBD1 | CASRITGGADTQYF
NA | TRBV7-3 | TRBD1 | CASSRQGAYEQYF
once | TRBV25-1 | TRBD2 | CASTGRETQYF
NA | TRBV9 | TRBD2 | CASSGGLAGFTDTQYF
NA | TRBV19 | TRBD1 | CASKGTGRTGELFF
NA | TRBV6-1 | NA | CASSVKAAASYNEQFF
NA | TRBV7-2 | TRBD1 | CASSLVGGQGSSGNTIYF
NA | TRBV6-5 | NA | CASSYSEAFSYEQYF
NA | TRBV5-1 | TRBD1 | CASFEGAGAFF
NA | TRBV7-6 | NA | CASSLEGVEQYF
NA | TRBV18 | NA | CASSGQANTEAFF
NA | TRBV18 | NA | CASYSTRQGSSYEQYF
once | TRBV6-4 | TRBD1 | CASSDTGTGYPYEQYF
NA | TRBV7-3 | TRBD1 | CASSAQTGGNTEAFF
NA | TRBV7-6 | NA | CASSFSAGYGYTF
NA | TRBV11-2 | TRBD1 | CASSSWTGWNTEAFF
NA | TRBV19 | TRBD2 | CASSVSGGNSYNEQFF
NA | TRBV5-6 | TRBD2 | CASSSGLAGFTYEQYF